This TCR beta chain was documented in a study of blood T cell repertoires in COVID-19. Across the study: Material from acute and convalescent COVID-19 was sourced from the United States, Italy and Spain. From T cells, B-cell-depleted T cells, or PBMCs came the material, which was cDNA or gDNA.

This CDR3 is built from 14 residues. Trimming removed 2 bases from V and 2 bases from J, with 7 bases in between. Looked up from germline, CDR1 is LGHNT and CDR2 is FRNRAP. This clone showed up just a few times. Per the original data handling: Estimated nucleated cell counts came from reference gene primer amplification. Some clones are missing from TCRdb's copy, which holds only in-frame ones; the method was immunoSEQ multiplex PCR. V, J and clone size are taken as reported in that table, and D and trimming were inferred from the DNA itself. The repertoire holds roughly 140,000 clones, 81% seen once, with roughly 8% in the top ten.

The sequenced sample consisted of peripheral blood. The chain links TRBV12-5 to TRBJ1-5; D is unclear. This sequence originates from a human donor with acute or convalescent COVID-19. The donor label of this sample is uncertain. CDR3 sequence (DNA): TGTGCTAGTGGTTTGAACAAAGGCAATCAGCCCCAGCATTTT. Amino acids: CASGLNKGNQPQHF. Drawing the rest from reference TRBV12-5 and TRBJ1-5, the complete variable domain is DARVTQTPRHKVTEMGQEVTMRCQPILGHNTVFWYRQTMMQGLELLAYFRNRAPLDDSGMPKDRFSAEMPDATLATLKIQPSEPRDSAVYFCASGLNKGNQPQHFGDGTRLSIL.